One sample yielded the 14 T cell receptor beta chains listed below, sequenced in a study of cytomegalovirus exposure and HLA in healthy donors. Generated by immunoSEQ multiplex PCR, the TCRdb table keeps only in-frame clones and is missing some. The repertoire has 100,000 to 150,000 clones, roughly 89% of them found once; the top ten carry around 1.2%. Material for sequencing was PBMCs. The receptors shown here come from a woman aged 18-29 years in good health and CMV-seronegative.

This chain joins TRBV7-7 and TRBJ2-5, with TRBD2 identical over 8 bases. V shed 3 bases, J shed 5 bases, and the junction held 5 bases outside the gene matches. The V gene's germline CDR1 is SSHAT and CDR2 FNYEAQ (reference sequence). The CDR3 runs 14 residues. Here the CDR3 reads CASSFGGARETQYF. The DNA for the CDR3 is TGTGCCAGCAGCTTCGGGGGGGCCCGGGAGACCCAGTACTTC.

The genes are TRBV7-3 and TRBJ2-1, with D possibly TRBD2 on 5 matching bases. Germline V CDR1 and CDR2: SGHTA, FQGTGA. Trimming pared 3 bases from V and 2 bases from J, leaving 11 bases between. The CDR3 sequence is 15 residues long. The CDR3 sequence is CASSLTGNTYNEQFF. The DNA of the CDR3 is TGTGCCAGCAGCTTGACGGGAAATACCTACAATGAGCAGTTCTTC. The entire variable domain, with the rest obtained from reference TRBV7-3 and TRBJ2-1, is as follows: GAGVSQTPSNKVTEKGKYVELRCDPISGHTALYWYRQSLGQGPEFLIYFQGTGAADDSGLPNDRFFAVRPEGSVSTLKIQRTERGDSAVYLCASSLTGNTYNEQFFGPGTRLTVL.

The chain is built from TRBV11-3 and TRBJ1-1, with D possibly matching TRBD1 (6 bases). V was cut by 5 bases and J by 5 bases, with 9 bases left in between. The CDR3 runs to 12 residues. Per the germline V gene, CDR1 is SGHNT and CDR2 is YENEEA. CDR3 in DNA: TGTGCCAGCAGCGCCCAGGGGACTGAAGCTTTCTTT. It specifies CASSAQGTEAFF.

J is TRBJ2-5 and V is TRBV11-1; 11 bases are shared with TRBD2. With V trimmed by 3 bases and J by 5 bases, 11 bases remained unmatched. Germline V gives CDR1 SGHAT, CDR2 FQDESV (reference sequence). The CDR3 is made up of 17 amino acids. The DNA of the CDR3 is TGTGCCAGCAGCTTCCCACTAGCGGGGGCTCCCAGGGAGACCCAGTACTTC. The encoded protein is CASSFPLAGAPRETQYF.

This clone was detected only once. The CDR3 region has the DNA TGTGCCAGCAGCTCCCAGGTAGTTTCGGGGTATGGCTACACCTTC. This codes for CASSSQVVSGYGYTF. The chain links TRBV9 to TRBJ1-2; D gene ambiguous. V was cut by 4 bases and J by 5 bases, with 18 bases left in between. The CDR3 is 15 amino acids. The V gene's germline CDR1 is SGDLS and CDR2 YYNGEE.

V gene TRBV18 combines with J gene TRBJ2-7, with 9 bases matching TRBD1. Per the germline V gene, CDR1 is KGHSH and CDR2 is LQKENI. Trimming removed 4 bases from V and 3 bases from J; junction bases left unmatched: 7. CDR3 length: 15 amino acids. Written as DNA, the CDR3 is TGTGCCAGCTCACTTGGGACAGGGTTAATCTACGAGCAGTACTTC. Its protein is CASSLGTGLIYEQYF.

DNA of the CDR3: TGTGCCAGTAGTATGTACCAGGGGGCGGCTCAGCCCCAGCATTTT. Translating it yields CASSMYQGAAQPQHF. This chain uses TRBV19 with TRBJ1-5, with TRBD1 matching 8 bases. The CDR3 sequence is 15 residues long. Germline assignment: CDR1 LNHDA and CDR2 SQIVND (reference sequence). V was pared by 3 bases and J by 6 bases, with 7 bases of the junction left unmatched. The variable domain in full, completed from reference TRBV19 and TRBJ1-5, reads DGGITQSPKYLFRKEGQNVTLSCEQNLNHDAMYWYRQDPGQGLRLIYYSQIVNDFQKGDIAEGYSVSREKKESFPLTVTSAQKNPTAFYLCASSMYQGAAQPQHFGDGTRLSIL.

The rearrangement links TRBV5-4 to TRBJ2-1, with a tentative D call TRBD1 (6 bases). Germline assignment: CDR1 SGHNT and CDR2 YYREEE (reference sequence). The ends were cut back, 4 bases at V and 0 bases at J, with 8 bases in the middle. This CDR3 has 14 residues. CDR3 sequence (DNA): TGTGCCAGCAGCACGACAGGCTCCTACAATGAGCAGTTCTTC. Protein: CASSTTGSYNEQFF. Looking up the rest from reference TRBV5-4 and TRBJ2-1 gives the full variable domain: ETGVTQSPTHLIKTRGQQVTLRCSSQSGHNTVSWYQQALGQGPQFIFQYYREEENGRGNFPPRFSGLQFPNYSSELNVNALELDDSALYLCASSTTGSYNEQFFGPGTRLTVL.

The chain has TRBV5-1 and TRBJ2-5; maybe TRBD1 (5 bases). The CDR3 covers 14 residues. The V gene lost 4 bases and the J gene lost 0 bases, with 10 bases spanning the gap. Germline V gene data show CDR1 as SGHRS and CDR2 as YFSETQ. In DNA form, the CDR3 reads TGCGCCAGCAGCCTCTGGACATACCAAGAGACCCAGTACTTC. It yields the protein CASSLWTYQETQYF.

The V gene is TRBV18, the J gene TRBJ1-5; 7 nucleotides agree with TRBD1. Losses at the gene ends were 4 bases for V and 4 bases for J; bases not matched to a gene: 13. The CDR3 length is 17 residues. From germline, CDR1 is KGHSH and CDR2 LQKENI. CDR3 coding DNA: TGTGCCAGCTCACTCAGCAATCCGGGACAGATAAATCAGCCCCAGCATTTT. It translates to CASSLSNPGQINQPQHF.

J is TRBJ2-7 and V is TRBV19, with 10 bases fitting TRBD1. Germline V lookup: CDR1 LNHDA, CDR2 SQIVND (reference sequence). CDR3 size: 14 residues. V shed 7 bases and J 3 bases; nucleotides not matched to a gene: 6. This chain's CDR3 is CASTSGQGFYEQYF. The CDR3 region has the DNA TGTGCCAGTACCTCGGGACAGGGGTTCTACGAGCAGTACTTC. The variable domain in full, with the rest retrieved from reference TRBV19 and TRBJ2-7, is DGGITQSPKYLFRKEGQNVTLSCEQNLNHDAMYWYRQDPGQGLRLIYYSQIVNDFQKGDIAEGYSVSREKKESFPLTVTSAQKNPTAFYLCASTSGQGFYEQYFGPGTRLTVT.

The chain couples TRBV5-1 to TRBJ2-5; D ambiguous. The J call may be incorrect, as the DNA end agrees better with TRBJ2-7. This CDR3 is built from 13 residues. Germline CDR1 and CDR2: SGHRS and YFSETQ. The CDR3 DNA reads as TGCGCCAGCAGCAATGACAACTCCTACGAGCAGTACTTC. Amino acids: CASSNDNSYEQYF.

The chain combines TRBV29-1 with TRBJ1-2; D possibly corresponds to TRBD1 (5 bases). Trimming shortened V by 0 bases and J by 2 bases, and 13 bases separated the two germline ends. The germline CDR1 and CDR2 sequences are SQVTM and ANQGSEA. This CDR3 is 15 amino acids long. The chain's CDR3 is CSVEDREGLNYGYTF. The CDR3 nucleotides are TGCAGCGTTGAAGATCGGGAGGGACTGAACTATGGCTACACCTTC.

This rearrangement joins TRBV5-1 to TRBJ2-1; D is possibly TRBD2 (6 bases). Germline V gene lookup returns CDR1 SGHRS and CDR2 YFSETQ. This CDR3 has 15 amino acids. V gave up 2 bases and J gave up 2 bases, with 11 bases separating them. CDR3 amino acids: CASSFRLDAYNEQFF. The CDR3 DNA sequence: TGCGCCAGCAGCTTCCGACTAGATGCCTACAATGAGCAGTTCTTC.